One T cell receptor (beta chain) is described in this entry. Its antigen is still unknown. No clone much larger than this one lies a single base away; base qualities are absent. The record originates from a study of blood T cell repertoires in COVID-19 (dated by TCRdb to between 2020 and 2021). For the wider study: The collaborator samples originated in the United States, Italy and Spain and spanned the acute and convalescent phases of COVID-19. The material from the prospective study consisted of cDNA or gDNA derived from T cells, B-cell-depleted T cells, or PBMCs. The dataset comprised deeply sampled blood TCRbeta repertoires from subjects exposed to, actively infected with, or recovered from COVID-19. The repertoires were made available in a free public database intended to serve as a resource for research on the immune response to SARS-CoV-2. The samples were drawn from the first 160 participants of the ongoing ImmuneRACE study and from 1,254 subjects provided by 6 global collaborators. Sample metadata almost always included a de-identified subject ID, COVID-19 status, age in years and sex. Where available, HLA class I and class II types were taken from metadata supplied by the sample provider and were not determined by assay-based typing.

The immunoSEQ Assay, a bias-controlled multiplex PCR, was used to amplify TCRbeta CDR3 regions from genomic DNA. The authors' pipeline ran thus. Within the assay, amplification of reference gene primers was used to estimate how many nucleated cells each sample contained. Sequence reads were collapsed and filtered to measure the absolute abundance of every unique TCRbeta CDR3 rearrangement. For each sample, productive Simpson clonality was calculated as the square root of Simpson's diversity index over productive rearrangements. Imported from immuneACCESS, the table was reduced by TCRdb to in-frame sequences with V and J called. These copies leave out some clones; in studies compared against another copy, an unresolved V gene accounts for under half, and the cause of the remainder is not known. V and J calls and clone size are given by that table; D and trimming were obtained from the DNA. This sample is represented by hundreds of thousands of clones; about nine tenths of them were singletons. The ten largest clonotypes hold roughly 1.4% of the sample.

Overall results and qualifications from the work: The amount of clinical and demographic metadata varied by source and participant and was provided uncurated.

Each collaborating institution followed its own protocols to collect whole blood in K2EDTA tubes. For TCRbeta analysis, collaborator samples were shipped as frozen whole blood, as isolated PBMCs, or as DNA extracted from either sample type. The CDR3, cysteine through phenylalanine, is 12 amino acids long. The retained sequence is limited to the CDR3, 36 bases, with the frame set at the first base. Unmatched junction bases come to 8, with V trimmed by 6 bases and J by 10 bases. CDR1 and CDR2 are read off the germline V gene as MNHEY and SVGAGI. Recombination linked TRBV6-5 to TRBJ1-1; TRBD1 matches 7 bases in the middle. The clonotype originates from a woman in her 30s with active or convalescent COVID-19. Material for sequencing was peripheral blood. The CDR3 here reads CASSYAQGLAFF. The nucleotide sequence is TGTGCCAGCAGCTATGCACAGGGGCTAGCTTTCTTT.